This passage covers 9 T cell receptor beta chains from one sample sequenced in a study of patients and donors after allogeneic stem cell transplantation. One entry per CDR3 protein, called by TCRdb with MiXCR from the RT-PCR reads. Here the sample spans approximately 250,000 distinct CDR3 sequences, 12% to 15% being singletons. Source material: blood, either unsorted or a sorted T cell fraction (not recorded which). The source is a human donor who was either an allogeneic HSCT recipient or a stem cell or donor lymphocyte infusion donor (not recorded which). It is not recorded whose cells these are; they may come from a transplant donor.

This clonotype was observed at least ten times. The CDR3 loop reads CASSLDGRGGTQYF. DNA for the CDR3: TGCGCCAGCAGCTTGGATGGCAGGGGAGGGACCCAGTACTTC. The genes are TRBV5-1 and TRBJ2-5, with D perhaps being TRBD1 or TRBD2 (6 bases each). Trimming stripped 0 bases from V and 7 bases from J, with 13 bases between. Germline CDR1 SGHRS, CDR2 YFSETQ. The CDR3 extends over 14 amino acids.

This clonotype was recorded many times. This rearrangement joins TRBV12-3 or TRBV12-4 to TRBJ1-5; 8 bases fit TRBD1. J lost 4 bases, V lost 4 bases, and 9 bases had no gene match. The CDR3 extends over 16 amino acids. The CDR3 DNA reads TGTGCCAGCAGTTCTGACTCCGGGACAGGTAATCAGCCCCAGCATTTT. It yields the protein CASSSDSGTGNQPQHF.

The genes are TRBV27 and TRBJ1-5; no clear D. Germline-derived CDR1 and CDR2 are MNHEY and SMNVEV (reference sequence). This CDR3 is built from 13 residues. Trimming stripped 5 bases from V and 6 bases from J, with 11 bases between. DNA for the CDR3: TGTGCCAGCAGTCCCGACGGTGGTCAGCCCCAGCATTTT. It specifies CASSPDGGQPQHF.

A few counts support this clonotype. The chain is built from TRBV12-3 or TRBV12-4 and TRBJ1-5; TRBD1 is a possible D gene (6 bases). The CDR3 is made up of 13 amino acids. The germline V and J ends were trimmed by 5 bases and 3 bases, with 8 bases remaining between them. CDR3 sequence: CASSGQHNQPQHF. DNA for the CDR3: TGTGCCAGCAGTGGACAGCACAATCAGCCCCAGCATTTT.

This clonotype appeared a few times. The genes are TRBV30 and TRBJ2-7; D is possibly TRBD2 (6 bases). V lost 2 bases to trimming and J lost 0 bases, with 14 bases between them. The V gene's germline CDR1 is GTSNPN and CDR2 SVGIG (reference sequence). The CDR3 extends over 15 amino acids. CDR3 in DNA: TGTGCCTGGAGTTTTACCGGGACTTACTCCTACGAGCAGTACTTC. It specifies CAWSFTGTYSYEQYF.

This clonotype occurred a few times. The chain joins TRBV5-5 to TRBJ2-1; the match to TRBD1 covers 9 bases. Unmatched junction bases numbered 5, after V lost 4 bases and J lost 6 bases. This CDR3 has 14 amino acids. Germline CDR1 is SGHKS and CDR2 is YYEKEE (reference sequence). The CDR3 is CASSRQGVGNEQFF. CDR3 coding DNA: TGTGCCAGCAGCCGACAGGGGGTGGGCAATGAGCAGTTCTTC.

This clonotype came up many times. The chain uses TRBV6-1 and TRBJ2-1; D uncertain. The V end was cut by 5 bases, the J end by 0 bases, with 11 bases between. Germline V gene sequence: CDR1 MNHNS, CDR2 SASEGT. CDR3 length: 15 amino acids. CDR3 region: CASSTSDLSYNEQFF. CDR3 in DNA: TGTGCCAGCAGTACTTCCGATCTCTCCTACAATGAGCAGTTCTTC.

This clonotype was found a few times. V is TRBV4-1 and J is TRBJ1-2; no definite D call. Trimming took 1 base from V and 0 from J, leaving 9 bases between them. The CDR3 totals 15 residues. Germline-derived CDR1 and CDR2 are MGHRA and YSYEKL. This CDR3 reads CASSQVMHANYGYTF. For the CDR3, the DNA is TGCGCCAGCAGCCAAGTGATGCATGCTAACTATGGCTACACCTTC.

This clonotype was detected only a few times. The CDR3 reads CASSLEGAFGYTF. The CDR3 DNA is TGTGCCAGCAGTTTAGAGGGGGCGTTTGGCTACACCTTC. J is TRBJ1-2 and V is TRBV28, with 7 nucleotides matching TRBD1. With V trimmed by 2 bases and J by 7 bases, 4 bases remained unmatched. The germline V gene has CDR1 MDHEN and CDR2 SYDVKM. The CDR3 consists of 13 residues.